A single sample is the source of the 9 T cell receptor delta chains below, sequenced in a study of γδ T cells in repeated Plasmodium falciparum infection (dated by TCRdb to about 2021). The method was multiplex PCR. Sequencing used an Illumina MiSeq. TCRdb processed the public reads again with the CATT caller, after which rows with matching DNA were combined. The sample includes 75,000 to 100,000 delta-chain clones, with more than 1.4% observed a single time. Of the sample, 8.5% to 10% is held by the ten largest clones. For bulk TCR repertoire analysis, Vgamma9/Vdelta2+ and Vdelta2-negative gammadelta T cell populations were isolated by flow sorting from peripheral blood mononuclear cells. What was sequenced was gamma-delta T cells from blood. These receptors all come from a pool of human donors (malaria-infected and uninfected, not separated).

Regarding this clone: The protein TCRdb lists belongs to a much larger clone and differs from this DNA's translation at residue 12, which points to a read error; the protein shown is made from the DNA. The chain uses TRDV2 and TRDJ1, with 10 nucleotides matching TRDD3. TCRdb leaves out the J gene; it was filled in here by matching the DNA to germline. CDR1 is GEAIGNYY and CDR2 is EKD in the germline V gene. The length of the CDR3 is 23 residues. The J segment lost 7 bases and the V segment lost 0 bases, leaving 31 bases of the junction unmatched. The CDR3 DNA follows: TGTGCCTGTGACACCGTCCCTCCTACTGGGGGATGCGATCGTGGTGGAGGATCGGTTAAACTCATCTTT. Encoded protein: CACDTVPPTGGCDRGGGSVKLIF.

In its sample, this clone was seen a few times. The rearrangement uses TRDV1 and TRDJ1, with TRDD3 matching 11 bases. Matching the DNA to germline supplied the J gene, which TCRdb does not give. V dropped 3 bases and J dropped 0; count of bases not matched to a gene: 33. CDR3 length: 26 amino acids. The germline V gene has CDR1 TSWWSYY and CDR2 QGS. The DNA of the CDR3 is TGTGCTCTTGGGGATTCCTACAACTGGGGGATAGCGTGGGCGGGGGGACACATGAACTACACCGATAAACTCATCTTT. This sequence encodes CALGDSYNWGIAWAGGHMNYTDKLIF.

A few counts support this clone. The chain combines TRDV1 with TRDJ1; D might be TRDD2 or TRDD3, each matching 9 bases. TCRdb does not report a J gene; here it was assigned by matching the DNA to germline references. V was shortened by 1 base and J by 3 bases, with 21 bases between the two germline ends. CDR3 length: 18 residues. Germline CDR1 TSWWSYY, CDR2 QGS. CDR3 nucleotides: TGTGCTCTTGGGGAACCACCTTCCTACGGGGGGATACCCGATAAACTCATCTTT. It encodes CALGEPPSYGGIPDKLIF.

The V and J genes are TRDV2 and TRDJ1, with 12 bases matching TRDD3. No J segment appears in TCRdb, so it was assigned here by matching the sequence to germline. Germline CDR1 is GEAIGNYY and CDR2 is EKD. J lost 0 bases, V lost 3 bases, and 7 bases had no gene match. CDR3 length equals 17 residues. The CDR3 region is CACDHLGDTMNTDKLIF. The CDR3 DNA reads TGTGCCTGTGACCACCTGGGGGATACGATGAACACCGATAAACTCATCTTT.

This clone showed up many times. V and J are TRDV3 and TRDJ1, with 9 bases matching TRDD2. Germline V gene lookup returns CDR1 TVYSNPD and CDR2 GDNSRS (reference sequence). V was clipped by 4 bases and J by 8 bases; unmatched bases: 11. The length of the CDR3 is 13 residues. The DNA of the CDR3 is TGTGCCTCCCCTTCCTACGCCGGCCCGAAACTCATCTTT. It yields the protein CASPSYAGPKLIF. Based on the CDR3 plus reference TRDV3 and TRDJ1, the full variable domain is CDKVTQSSPDQTVASGSEVVLLCTYDTVYSNPDLFWYRIRPDYSFQFVFYGDNSRSEGADFTQGRFSVKHILTQKAFHLVISPVRTEDSATYYCASPSYAGPKLIFGKGTRVTVEP.

This clone was counted a few times. This likely reflects a read error, since a far larger clone is one base away. The sample has other DNA sequences that encode this CDR3 too. The chain joins TRDV1 to TRDJ3, with 11 bases lining up with TRDD3. TCRdb leaves out the J gene; it was filled in here by matching the DNA to germline. The germline V gene encodes CDR1 TSWWSYY and CDR2 QGS. The length of the CDR3 is 27 residues. Germline trimming cut 6 bases from V and 0 bases from J; bases unmatched to any gene: 31. The CDR3 coding sequence is TGTGCTCTTGGAAGGGCCCCTTTTAATTTCTGGGGGATACACGACAGTCACTCCTCCTGGGACACCCGACAGATGTTTTTC. It is translated as CALGRAPFNFWGIHDSHSSWDTRQMFF.

This clone was counted ten times or more. V usage is TRDV1 and J usage is TRDJ1; 9 nucleotides align to TRDD3. Looked up from germline, CDR1 is TSWWSYY and CDR2 is QGS. This CDR3 has 18 amino acids. Unmatched junction bases numbered 16, after V lost 7 bases and J lost 1 base. CDR3 protein: CALEARLRGIQGTDKLIF. In DNA, the CDR3 is TGTGCTCTTGAGGCACGGCTACGGGGGATACAGGGCACCGATAAACTCATCTTT.

This clone appeared a few times. The protein given by TCRdb reflects a much larger clone and differs at residue 10 from this DNA's translation, likely from a read error; the protein shown is the DNA's translation. V is TRDV2 and J is TRDJ3; a weak D match, TRDD3 (5 bases). TCRdb records no J gene; here it was assigned by comparing the DNA to germline. The ends were cut back, 0 bases at V and 0 bases at J, with 14 bases in the middle. This CDR3 is 19 amino acids long. Germline values: CDR1 GEAIGNYY, CDR2 EKD. CDR3 region: CACDTSGRGASWDTRQMFF. The CDR3 bases are TGTGCCTGTGACACCTCGGGACGGGGGGCCTCCTGGGACACCCGACAGATGTTTTTC.

This clone was counted only a few times. A far larger clone is off by one base, so a read error is likely. The sample carries other DNA sequences with the same CDR3. The chain links TRDV2 to TRDJ3; TRDD3 is a possible D gene (5 bases). The J gene was missing in TCRdb and was found by matching the end of the DNA to germline. Germline CDR1 is GEAIGNYY and CDR2 is EKD. This CDR3 contains 21 residues. V dropped 3 bases and J dropped 2 bases, with 25 bases sitting between them. The CDR3 here is CACDRVRSTGGQPWDTRQMFF. CDR3 DNA: TGTGCCTGTGACCGCGTACGCTCAACTGGAGGACAACCCTGGGACACCCGACAGATGTTTTTC.